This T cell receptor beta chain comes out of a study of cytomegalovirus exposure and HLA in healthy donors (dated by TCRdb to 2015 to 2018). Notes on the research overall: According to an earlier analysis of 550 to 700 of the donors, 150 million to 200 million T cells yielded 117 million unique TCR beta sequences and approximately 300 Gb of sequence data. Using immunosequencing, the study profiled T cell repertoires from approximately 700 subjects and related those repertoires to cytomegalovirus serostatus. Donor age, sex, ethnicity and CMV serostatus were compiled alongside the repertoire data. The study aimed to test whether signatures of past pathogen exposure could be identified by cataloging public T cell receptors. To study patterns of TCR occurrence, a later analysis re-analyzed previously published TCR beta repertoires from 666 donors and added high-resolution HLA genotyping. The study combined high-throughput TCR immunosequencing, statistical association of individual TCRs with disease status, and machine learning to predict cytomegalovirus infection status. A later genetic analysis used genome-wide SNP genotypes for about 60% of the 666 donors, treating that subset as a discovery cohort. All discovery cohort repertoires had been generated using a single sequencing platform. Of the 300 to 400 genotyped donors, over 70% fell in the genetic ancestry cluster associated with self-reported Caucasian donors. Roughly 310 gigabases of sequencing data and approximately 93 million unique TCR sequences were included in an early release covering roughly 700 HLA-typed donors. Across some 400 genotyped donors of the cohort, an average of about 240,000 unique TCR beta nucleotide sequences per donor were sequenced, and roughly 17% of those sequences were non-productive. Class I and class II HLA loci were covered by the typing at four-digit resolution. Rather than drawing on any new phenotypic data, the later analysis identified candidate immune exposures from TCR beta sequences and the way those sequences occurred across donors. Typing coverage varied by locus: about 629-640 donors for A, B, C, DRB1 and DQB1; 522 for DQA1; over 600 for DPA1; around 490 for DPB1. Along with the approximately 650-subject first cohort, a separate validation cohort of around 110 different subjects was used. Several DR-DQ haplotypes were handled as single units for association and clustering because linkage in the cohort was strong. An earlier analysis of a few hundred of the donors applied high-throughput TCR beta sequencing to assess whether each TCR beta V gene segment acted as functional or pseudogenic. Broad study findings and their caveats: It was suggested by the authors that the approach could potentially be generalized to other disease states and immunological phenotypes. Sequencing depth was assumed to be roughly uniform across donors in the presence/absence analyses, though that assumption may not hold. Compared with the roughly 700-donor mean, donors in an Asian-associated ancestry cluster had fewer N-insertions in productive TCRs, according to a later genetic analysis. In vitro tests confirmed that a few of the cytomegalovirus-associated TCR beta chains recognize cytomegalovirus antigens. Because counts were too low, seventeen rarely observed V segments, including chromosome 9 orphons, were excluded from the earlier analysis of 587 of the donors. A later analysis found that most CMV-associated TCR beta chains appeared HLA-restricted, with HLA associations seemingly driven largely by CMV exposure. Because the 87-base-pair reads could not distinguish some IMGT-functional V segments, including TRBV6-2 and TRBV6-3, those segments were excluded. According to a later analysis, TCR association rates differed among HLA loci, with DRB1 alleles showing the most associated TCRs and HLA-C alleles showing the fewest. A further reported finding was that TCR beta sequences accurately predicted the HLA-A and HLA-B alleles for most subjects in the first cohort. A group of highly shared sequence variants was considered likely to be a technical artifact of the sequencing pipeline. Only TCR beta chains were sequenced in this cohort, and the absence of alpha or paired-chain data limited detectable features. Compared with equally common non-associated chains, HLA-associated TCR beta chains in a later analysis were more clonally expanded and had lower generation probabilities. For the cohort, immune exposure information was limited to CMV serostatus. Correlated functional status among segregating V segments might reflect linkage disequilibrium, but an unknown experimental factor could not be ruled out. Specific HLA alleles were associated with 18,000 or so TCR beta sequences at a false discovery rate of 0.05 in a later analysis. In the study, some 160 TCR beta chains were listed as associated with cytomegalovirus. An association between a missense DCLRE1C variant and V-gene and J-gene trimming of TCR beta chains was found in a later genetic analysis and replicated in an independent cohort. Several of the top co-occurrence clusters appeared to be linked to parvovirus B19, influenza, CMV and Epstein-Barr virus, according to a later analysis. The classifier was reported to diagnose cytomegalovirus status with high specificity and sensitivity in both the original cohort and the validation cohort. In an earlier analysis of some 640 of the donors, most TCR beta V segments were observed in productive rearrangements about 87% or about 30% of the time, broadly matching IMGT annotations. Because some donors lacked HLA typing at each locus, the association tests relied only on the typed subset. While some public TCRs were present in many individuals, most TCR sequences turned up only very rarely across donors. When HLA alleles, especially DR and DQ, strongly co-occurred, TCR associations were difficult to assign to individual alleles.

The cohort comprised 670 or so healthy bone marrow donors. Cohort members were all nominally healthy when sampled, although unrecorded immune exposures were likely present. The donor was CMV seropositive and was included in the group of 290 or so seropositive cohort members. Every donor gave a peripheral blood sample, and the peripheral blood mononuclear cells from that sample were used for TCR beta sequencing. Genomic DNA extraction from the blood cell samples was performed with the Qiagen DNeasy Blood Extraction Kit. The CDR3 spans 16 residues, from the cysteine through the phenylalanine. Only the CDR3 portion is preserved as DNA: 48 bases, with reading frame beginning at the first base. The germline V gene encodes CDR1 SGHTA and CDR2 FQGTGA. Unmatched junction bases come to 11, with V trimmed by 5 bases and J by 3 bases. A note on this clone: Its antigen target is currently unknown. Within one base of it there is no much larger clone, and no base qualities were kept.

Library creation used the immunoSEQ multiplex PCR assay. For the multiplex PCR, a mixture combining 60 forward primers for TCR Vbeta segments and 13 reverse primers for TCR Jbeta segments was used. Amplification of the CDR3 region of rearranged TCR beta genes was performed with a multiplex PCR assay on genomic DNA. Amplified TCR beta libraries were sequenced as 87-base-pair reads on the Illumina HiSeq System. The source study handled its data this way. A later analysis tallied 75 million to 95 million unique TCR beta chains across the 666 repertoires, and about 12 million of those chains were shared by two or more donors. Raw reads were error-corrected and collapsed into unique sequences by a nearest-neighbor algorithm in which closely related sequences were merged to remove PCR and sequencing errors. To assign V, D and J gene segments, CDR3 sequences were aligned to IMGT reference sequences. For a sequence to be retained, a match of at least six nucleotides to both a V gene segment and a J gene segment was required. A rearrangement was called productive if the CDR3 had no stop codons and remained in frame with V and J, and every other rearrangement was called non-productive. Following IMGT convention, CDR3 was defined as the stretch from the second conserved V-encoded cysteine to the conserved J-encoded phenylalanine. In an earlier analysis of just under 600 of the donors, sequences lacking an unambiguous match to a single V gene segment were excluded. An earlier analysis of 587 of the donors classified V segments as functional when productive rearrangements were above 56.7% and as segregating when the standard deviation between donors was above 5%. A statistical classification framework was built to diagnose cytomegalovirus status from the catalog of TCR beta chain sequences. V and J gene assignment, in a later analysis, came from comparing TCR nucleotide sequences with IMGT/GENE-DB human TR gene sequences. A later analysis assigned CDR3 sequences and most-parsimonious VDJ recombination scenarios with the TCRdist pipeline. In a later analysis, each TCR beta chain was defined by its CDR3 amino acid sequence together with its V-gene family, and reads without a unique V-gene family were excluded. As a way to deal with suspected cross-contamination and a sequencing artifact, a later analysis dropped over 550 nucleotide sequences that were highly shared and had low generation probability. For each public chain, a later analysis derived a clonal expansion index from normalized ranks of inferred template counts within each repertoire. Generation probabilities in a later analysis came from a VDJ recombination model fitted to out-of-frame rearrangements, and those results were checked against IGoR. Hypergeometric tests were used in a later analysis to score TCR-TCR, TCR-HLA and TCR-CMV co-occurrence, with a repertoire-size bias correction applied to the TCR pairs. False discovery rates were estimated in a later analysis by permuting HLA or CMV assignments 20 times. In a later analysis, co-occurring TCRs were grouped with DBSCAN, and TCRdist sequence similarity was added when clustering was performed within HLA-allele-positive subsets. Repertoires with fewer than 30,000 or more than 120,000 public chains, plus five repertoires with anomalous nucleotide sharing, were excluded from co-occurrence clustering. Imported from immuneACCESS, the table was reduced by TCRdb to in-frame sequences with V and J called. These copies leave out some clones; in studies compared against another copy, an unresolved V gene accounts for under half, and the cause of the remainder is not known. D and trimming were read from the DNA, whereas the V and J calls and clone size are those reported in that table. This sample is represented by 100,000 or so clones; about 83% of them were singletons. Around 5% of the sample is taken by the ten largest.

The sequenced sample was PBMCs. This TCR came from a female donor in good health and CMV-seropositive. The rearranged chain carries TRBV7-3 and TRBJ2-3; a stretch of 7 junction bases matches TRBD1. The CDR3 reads CASSRSGQRSTDTQYF. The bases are TGTGCCAGCAGCCGATCGGGACAGCGAAGTACAGATACGCAGTATTTT.